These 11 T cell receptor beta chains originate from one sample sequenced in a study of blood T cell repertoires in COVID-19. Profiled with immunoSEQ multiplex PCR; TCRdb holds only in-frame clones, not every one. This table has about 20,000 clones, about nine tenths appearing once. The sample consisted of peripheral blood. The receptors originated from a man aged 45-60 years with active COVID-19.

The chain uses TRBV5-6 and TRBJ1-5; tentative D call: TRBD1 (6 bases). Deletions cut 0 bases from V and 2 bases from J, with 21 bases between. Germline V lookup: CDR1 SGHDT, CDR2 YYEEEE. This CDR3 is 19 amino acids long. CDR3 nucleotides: TGTGCCAGCAGCTTGGGTCCCTATTTTACAGGGTCGGGCAATCAGCCCCAGCATTTT. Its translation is CASSLGPYFTGSGNQPQHF.

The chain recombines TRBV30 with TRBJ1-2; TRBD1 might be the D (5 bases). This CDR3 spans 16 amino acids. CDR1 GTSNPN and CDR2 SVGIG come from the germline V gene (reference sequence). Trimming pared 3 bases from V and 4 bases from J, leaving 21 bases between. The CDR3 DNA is TGTGCCTGGAGCTTGATGACAGTCTCTTTCCGCTATGGCTACACCTTC. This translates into CAWSLMTVSFRYGYTF.

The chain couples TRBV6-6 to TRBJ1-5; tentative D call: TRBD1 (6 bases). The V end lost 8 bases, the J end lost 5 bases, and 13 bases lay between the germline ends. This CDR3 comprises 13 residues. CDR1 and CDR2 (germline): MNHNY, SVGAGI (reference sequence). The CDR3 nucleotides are TGTGCCAGCGGACAGCTAGCGGATCAGCCCCAGCATTTT. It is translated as CASGQLADQPQHF.

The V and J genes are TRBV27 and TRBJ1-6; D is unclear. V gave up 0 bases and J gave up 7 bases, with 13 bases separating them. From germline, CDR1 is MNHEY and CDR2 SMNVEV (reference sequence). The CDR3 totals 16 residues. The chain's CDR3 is CASSLSMGSRNSPLHF. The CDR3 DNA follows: TGTGCCAGCAGTTTATCGATGGGGAGTCGCAATTCACCCCTCCACTTT.

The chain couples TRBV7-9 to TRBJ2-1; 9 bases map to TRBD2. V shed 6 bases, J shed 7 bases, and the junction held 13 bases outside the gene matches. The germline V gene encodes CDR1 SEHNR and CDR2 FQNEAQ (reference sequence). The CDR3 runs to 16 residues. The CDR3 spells CASSPVLAGGPNEQFF. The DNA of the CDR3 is TGTGCCAGCAGTCCTGTTCTTGCGGGGGGGCCGAATGAGCAGTTCTTC.

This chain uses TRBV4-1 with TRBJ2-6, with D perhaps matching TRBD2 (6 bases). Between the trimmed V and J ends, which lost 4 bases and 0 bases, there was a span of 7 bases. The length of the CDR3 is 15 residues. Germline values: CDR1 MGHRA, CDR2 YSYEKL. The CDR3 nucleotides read TGCGCCAGCAGCCGGGGGGACTCTGGGGCCAACGTCCTGACTTTC. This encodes CASSRGDSGANVLTF.

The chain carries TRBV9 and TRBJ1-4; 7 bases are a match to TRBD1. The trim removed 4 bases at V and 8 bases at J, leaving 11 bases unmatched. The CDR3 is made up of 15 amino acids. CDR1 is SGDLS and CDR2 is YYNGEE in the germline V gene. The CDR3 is CASSPAGQLIEKLFF. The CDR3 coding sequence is TGTGCCAGCAGCCCCGCGGGACAGCTAATAGAAAAACTGTTTTTT.

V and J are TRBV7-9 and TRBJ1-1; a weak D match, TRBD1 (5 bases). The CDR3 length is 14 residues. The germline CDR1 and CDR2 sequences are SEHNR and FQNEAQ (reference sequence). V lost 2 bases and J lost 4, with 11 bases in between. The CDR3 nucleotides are TGTGCCAGCAGCTTACAGGGAGGGTTCACTGAAGCTTTCTTT. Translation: CASSLQGGFTEAFF.

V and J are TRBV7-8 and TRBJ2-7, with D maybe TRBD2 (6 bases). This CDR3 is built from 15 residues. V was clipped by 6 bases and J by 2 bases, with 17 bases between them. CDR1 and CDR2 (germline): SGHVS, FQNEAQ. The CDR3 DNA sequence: TGTGCCAGCAGTGGGGGGACGAAAAACCCCTACGAGCAGTACTTC. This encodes CASSGGTKNPYEQYF.

The CDR3 region has the DNA TGTGCCAGCCTTTGGTCGGACTATGGCGGCTACACCTTC. It encodes CASLWSDYGGYTF. The chain recombines TRBV2 with TRBJ1-2; D is unresolved. The CDR3 totals 13 residues. The germline V gene encodes CDR1 SNHLY and CDR2 FYNNEI. Between the trimmed V and J ends, which lost 8 bases and 8 bases, there was a span of 18 bases.

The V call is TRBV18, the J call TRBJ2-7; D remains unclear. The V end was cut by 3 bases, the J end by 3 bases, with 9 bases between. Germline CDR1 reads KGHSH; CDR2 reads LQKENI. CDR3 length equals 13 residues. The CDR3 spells CASSPEQHYEQYF. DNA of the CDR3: TGTGCCAGCTCACCGGAGCAGCACTACGAGCAGTACTTC. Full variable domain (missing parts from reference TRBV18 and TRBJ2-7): NAGVMQNPRHLVRRRGQEARLRCSPMKGHSHVYWYRQLPEEGLKFMVYLQKENIIDESGMPKERFSAEFPKEGPSILRIQQVVRGDSAAYFCASSPEQHYEQYFGPGTRLTVT.